This TCR beta chain was identified during a study of blood T cell repertoires in COVID-19. About the study: Sample material is recorded as cDNA or gDNA derived from T cells, B-cell-depleted T cells, or PBMCs.

Germline V gene sequence: CDR1 MGHRA, CDR2 YSYEKL. Trimming removed 0 bases at V and 4 bases at J, with 13 bases between. The CDR3 loop spans 16 amino acids. Generated by immunoSEQ multiplex PCR, the TCRdb table keeps only in-frame clones and is missing some. The table shows approximately 34,000 clones, with 80% occurring only once. This chain connects TRBV4-1 to TRBJ2-1, with D possibly being TRBD2 (7 bases). This receptor was taken from an older woman with acute or convalescent COVID-19. Source material: peripheral blood. As DNA, the CDR3 is TGCGCCAGCAGCCAAGATCCCGGGGGGCGTTACAATGAGCAGTTCTTC. Amino acid sequence: CASSQDPGGRYNEQFF.